What follows are 15 T cell receptor beta chains derived from one specimen sequenced in a study of regulatory T cells in long-lasting Graves disease. Time point: newly diagnosed GD, antithyroid drugs for less than 3 months. Generation of the TCR library employed RNA extracted from PBMCs. Libraries of TCR beta came from iRepertoire HTBI primers plus Arm-PCR of CDR3 regions. MiXCR was run by TCRdb on the multiplex PCR reads, yielding one entry per CDR3 protein. Counted here are about 540,000 distinct CDR3 sequences, less than 15% occurring once; the ten biggest clones make up 8% to 10%. The sample also formed part of further work on T cells in Graves' hyperthyroidism and ophthalmopathy.

Sequencing used peripheral blood mononuclear cells (PBMCs), obtained at new diagnosis, from a patient treated with antithyroid drugs. All receptors derive from a young man with Graves disease.

This clonotype was recorded many times. The gene calls are TRBV18 and TRBJ2-4, with D unclear. Trimming left V 3 bases short and J 0 bases short, with 12 bases between. Per the germline V gene, CDR1 is KGHSH and CDR2 is LQKENI. The CDR3 sequence is 16 residues long. In DNA, the CDR3 is TGTGCCAGCTCACCTGACTCGGGTCTAGCCAAAAACATTCAGTACTTC. Its translation is CASSPDSGLAKNIQYF.

This clonotype has at least ten counts. This rearrangement joins TRBV30 to TRBJ1-5; D is ambiguous. Germline V CDR1 and CDR2: GTSNPN, SVGIG (reference sequence). The CDR3 is made up of 15 amino acids. V lost 4 bases to trimming and J lost 6 bases, with 19 bases between them. The CDR3 loop reads CAWNGNSGKGQPQHF. The CDR3 bases are TGTGCCTGGAACGGGAACTCGGGTAAAGGTCAGCCCCAGCATTTT.

The V gene is TRBV13, the J gene TRBJ2-1; 10 bases map to TRBD2. The ends lost 1 base at V and 6 bases at J; junction bases unmatched: 12. The V gene's germline CDR1 is PRHDT and CDR2 FYEKMQ (reference sequence). The CDR3 loop spans 18 amino acids. The CDR3 DNA sequence: TGTGCCAGCAGCTTAGCACCCCCACTAGCGGGAAGGGGCAATGAGCAGTTCTTC. Translation: CASSLAPPLAGRGNEQFF.

This clonotype turned up a few times. This chain links TRBV20-1 with TRBJ1-3, with no clear D. In germline, CDR1 is DFQATT, CDR2 SNEGSKA (reference sequence). V lost 5 bases and J 3 bases, leaving 11 bases between the germline ends. CDR3 size: 13 residues. As DNA, the CDR3 is TGCAGTGCTCCGCGGGGTGGTGGAAACACCATATATTTT. This sequence encodes CSAPRGGGNTIYF.

This clonotype has at least ten counts. The chain employs TRBV2 and TRBJ1-2; no reliable D call. The V gene lost 4 bases and the J gene lost 7 bases, with 10 bases spanning the gap. Germline CDR1 SNHLY, CDR2 FYNNEI. The CDR3 runs 12 residues. Here the CDR3 reads CASSGQGGGYTF. The DNA for the CDR3 is TGTGCCAGCAGTGGGCAAGGCGGTGGCTACACCTTC.

This clonotype came up a few times. V usage is TRBV5-1 and J usage is TRBJ2-5; unclear D gene. V was trimmed by 0 bases and J by 5 bases, leaving 11 bases between them. The CDR3 consists of 14 residues. Germline CDR1 is SGHRS and CDR2 is YFSETQ. CDR3 nucleotide sequence: TGCGCCAGCAGCTTGGGGGAAACCTGGGAGACCCAGTACTTC. Translation gives CASSLGETWETQYF.

This clonotype was seen more than once but under ten times. V gene TRBV3-1 combines with J gene TRBJ2-5; D unresolved. The ends were cut back, 1 base at V and 5 bases at J, with 14 bases in the middle. The CDR3 is made up of 15 amino acids. Germline V gene sequence: CDR1 LGHDT, CDR2 YNNKEL (reference sequence). CDR3 in DNA: TGTGCCAGCAGCCAAGTAACGACGGATGGGGAGACCCAGTACTTC. Translation gives CASSQVTTDGETQYF.

This clonotype came up many times. The chain employs TRBV2 and TRBJ2-6, with D maybe TRBD1 (6 bases). The V end lost 4 bases, the J end lost 5 bases, and 9 bases lay between the germline ends. The germline CDR1 and CDR2 sequences are SNHLY and FYNNEI. CDR3 length: 14 residues. The CDR3 region has the DNA TGTGCCAGCAGTGCAGGGGATAGGGCCAACGTCCTGACTTTC. Its protein is CASSAGDRANVLTF.

This clonotype was detected a few times. The J gene is TRBJ1-2, the V gene TRBV5-1; TRBD1 agrees at 7 bases. The CDR3 is 15 residues long. Germline V gives CDR1 SGHRS, CDR2 YFSETQ. Trimming took 6 bases from V and 1 from J; bases not matched to a gene: 9. CDR3 sequence (DNA): TGCGCCAGCAAGATTGTACAGGGGCTTAACTATGGCTACACCTTC. Its protein is CASKIVQGLNYGYTF.

In this sample, this clonotype turned up many times. This rearrangement joins TRBV11-2 to TRBJ2-1; TRBD1 agrees at 7 bases. Trimming took 5 bases from V and 4 from J; bases not matched to a gene: 11. CDR1 SGHAT and CDR2 FQNNGV come from the germline V gene. This CDR3 contains 16 residues. CDR3 sequence reads: CASSQSDRRLYNEQFF. CDR3 sequence (DNA): TGTGCCAGCAGCCAATCGGACAGGAGACTATACAATGAGCAGTTCTTC. Complete variable domain (other parts from reference TRBV11-2 and TRBJ2-1): EAGVAQSPRYKIIEKRQSVAFWCNPISGHATLYWYQQILGQGPKLLIQFQNNGVVDDSQLPKDRFSAERLKGVDSTLKIQPAKLEDSAVYLCASSQSDRRLYNEQFFGPGTRLTVL.

This clonotype has a count of ten or more. The chain carries TRBV5-1 and TRBJ2-5; 8 positions agree with TRBD1. CDR1 and CDR2 from the germline V gene are SGHRS and YFSETQ. The CDR3 totals 13 residues. J lost 4 bases, V lost 4 bases, and 3 bases had no gene match. Here the CDR3 DNA reads TGCGCCAGCAGCCAGGGGGCCTCAGAGACCCAGTACTTC. It codes for CASSQGASETQYF.

This clonotype came up many times. The chain carries TRBV2 and TRBJ2-2; 10 nucleotides line up with TRBD2. Germline V gives CDR1 SNHLY, CDR2 FYNNEI. V lost 4 bases and J lost 3; bases outside the gene matches: 5. The CDR3 runs to 16 residues. The CDR3 region is CASSVAGLADTGELFF. CDR3 nucleotide sequence: TGTGCCAGCAGTGTAGCCGGACTAGCGGACACCGGGGAGCTGTTTTTT.

This clonotype was found many times. The chain couples TRBV12-3 or TRBV12-4 to TRBJ1-6; no clear D. Trimming stripped 4 bases from V and 11 bases from J, with 18 bases between. This CDR3 comprises 15 residues. The chain's CDR3 is CASSSGERINTPLHF. The CDR3, as DNA: TGTGCCAGCAGTTCCGGGGAAAGGATAAATACACCCCTCCACTTT.

A note on this clonotype: This may be a read error: a much more frequent sequence differs by one nucleotide. The chain links TRBV6-2 or TRBV6-3 to TRBJ2-7, with D uncertain. The CDR3 covers 13 residues. Germline CDR1 and CDR2: MNHEY and SVGEGT. Deletions cut 6 bases from V and 7 bases from J, with 16 bases between. The CDR3 protein is CASSQLNYNEQYF. The CDR3 DNA sequence: TGTGCCAGCAGCCAGCTTAACTACAATGAGCAGTACTTC.

At least ten counts were recorded for this clonotype. The chain has TRBV3-1 and TRBJ2-5; 7 bases agree with TRBD2. The CDR3 covers 17 residues. Germline V gene lookup returns CDR1 LGHDT and CDR2 YNNKEL (reference sequence). Trimming took 3 bases from V and 5 from J; bases not matched to a gene: 15. The CDR3 is CASSQEDRPSGGETQYF. As DNA, the CDR3 is TGTGCCAGCAGCCAGGAAGATAGGCCTAGCGGTGGGGAGACCCAGTACTTC.